Shown below are 11 T cell receptor beta chains from a single sample sequenced in a study of blood T cell repertoires in COVID-19. The protocol was immunoSEQ multiplex PCR, while the TCRdb copy is restricted to in-frame clones and leaves out a portion. The sample lists roughly 24,000 clones, 80% to 95% seen once, with around 2% in the top ten. Sequenced input: peripheral blood. These receptors were collected from a human donor in a cohort sampled during active COVID-19.

This clone turned up a few times. The gene calls are TRBV7-9 and TRBJ2-1, with D maybe TRBD2 (5 bases). The CDR3 length is 12 residues. CDR1 and CDR2 (germline): SEHNR, FQNEAQ (reference sequence). The V end lost 1 base, the J end lost 9 bases, and 7 bases lay between the germline ends. CDR3: CASSLVTSEQFF. The CDR3 bases are TGTGCCAGCAGCTTAGTAACTAGTGAGCAGTTCTTC.

V and J are TRBV5-1 and TRBJ2-7, with D perhaps TRBD1 (5 bases). Germline assignment: CDR1 SGHRS and CDR2 YFSETQ. The V end was cut by 1 base, the J end by 9 bases, with 17 bases between. CDR3 length: 14 amino acids. The CDR3 region has the DNA TGCGCCAGCAGCTTGAGGGGCCCGCCGGACGGGCAGTACTTC. It yields the protein CASSLRGPPDGQYF.

The rearrangement links TRBV27 to TRBJ1-3; TRBD1 is a possible D gene (5 bases). Germline V CDR1 and CDR2: MNHEY, SMNVEV (reference sequence). CDR3 length: 14 amino acids. V lost 6 bases and J 7 bases, leaving 16 bases between the germline ends. The CDR3 here is CASRGLGLSNTIYF. In DNA form, the CDR3 reads TGTGCCAGCAGGGGACTGGGACTGTCTAACACCATATATTTT.

The chain recombines TRBV11-2 with TRBJ2-4; D is perhaps TRBD2 (6 bases). This CDR3 spans 15 amino acids. Germline V gene data show CDR1 as SGHAT and CDR2 as FQNNGV. V was pared by 7 bases and J by 1 base, with 14 bases between. DNA for the CDR3: TGTGCCAGCAACGCCGGCGGGGTTGCCAAAAACATTCAGTACTTC. Its translation: CASNAGGVAKNIQYF.

The J gene is TRBJ2-7, the V gene TRBV5-1; 11 bases line up with TRBD1. The germline CDR1 and CDR2 sequences are SGHRS and YFSETQ. There are 14 residues in the CDR3. V shed 4 bases and J 5 bases; nucleotides not matched to a gene: 5. CDR3 DNA: TGCGCCAGCAGCGTTGGACAGGGGGCAGACGAGCAGTACTTC. It encodes CASSVGQGADEQYF.

The chain combines TRBV7-9 with TRBJ2-6; 13 nucleotides agree with TRBD2. The CDR3 is made up of 18 amino acids. V gave up 1 base and J gave up 2 bases; unmatched junction bases: 2. Per the germline V gene, CDR1 is SEHNR and CDR2 is FQNEAQ (reference sequence). CDR3 DNA: TGTGCCAGCAGCTTAGGACTAGCGGGGGGACCTGGGGCCAACGTCCTGACTTTC. This codes for CASSLGLAGGPGANVLTF.

The rearrangement links TRBV28 to TRBJ2-1, with D possibly TRBD2 on 6 matching bases. The CDR3 is 15 residues long. In germline, CDR1 is MDHEN, CDR2 SYDVKM. V gave up 2 bases and J gave up 7 bases, with 15 bases separating them. This chain's CDR3 is CASSLGGSARNEQFF. CDR3 in DNA: TGTGCCAGCAGTTTAGGGGGGAGCGCGAGGAATGAGCAGTTCTTC.

The chain links TRBV30 to TRBJ1-1; 7 nucleotides match TRBD1. Trimming at V came to 3 bases and at J to 2 bases, leaving 3 bases not matched to a gene. The CDR3 runs to 13 residues. Germline loops: CDR1 GTSNPN, CDR2 SVGIG (reference sequence). The CDR3 DNA sequence: TGTGCCTGGAGCGCAGGGGGAAACACTGAAGCTTTCTTT. Its protein is CAWSAGGNTEAFF.

This clone was found a few times. The chain's CDR3 is CASSSGQGGQPQHF. The CDR3 DNA reads as TGTGCCAGCAGCTCGGGACAGGGCGGCCAGCCCCAGCATTTT. The chain combines TRBV7-9 with TRBJ1-5; 9 positions match TRBD1. After removal of 4 bases from V and 7 bases from J, the junction contained 5 bases not matched to a gene. This CDR3 spans 14 amino acids. From germline, CDR1 is SEHNR and CDR2 FQNEAQ (reference sequence).

The chain combines TRBV7-3 with TRBJ2-3; 7 bases map to TRBD2. V lost 6 bases and J lost 0; bases outside the gene matches: 6. The germline V gene encodes CDR1 SGHTA and CDR2 FQGTGA. This CDR3 comprises 15 residues. Here the CDR3 reads CASSVTSLSTDTQYF. The CDR3 region has the DNA TGTGCCAGCAGTGTGACTAGCCTTAGCACAGATACGCAGTATTTT.

This clone was seen a few times. The chain is built from TRBV10-1 and TRBJ1-1, with TRBD1 matching 7 bases. Looked up from germline, CDR1 is WNHNN and CDR2 is SYGVQD (reference sequence). The CDR3 extends over 14 amino acids. Trimming cost V 6 bases and J 1 base; bases outside gene matches: 5. The CDR3 DNA follows: TGCGCCAGCAGGATAGACAGGGCGAACACTGAAGCTTTCTTT. Translated, it gives CASRIDRANTEAFF.